This section outlines one T cell receptor (beta chain) sequence together with its context. This clonotype was recorded a few times. Its binding antigen is unknown. Base quality data are lacking; no much larger clone is found one base away. Libraries were prepared through RT-PCR. TCRdb lists the instrument as NextSeq 550. TCRdb reanalyzed the raw reads on its own, using fastp at Q25 for trimming and MiXCR for clone calling, and kept in-frame beta chains. A single entry per CDR3 protein holds the most common genes and DNA from its merged rows. The sample contains about a million distinct CDR3 sequences, approximately 19% of them found a single time. The ten largest clones capture under 6.5% of the sample. At the junction V is shortened by 5 bases and J by 7 bases, with 9 bases in between. Including the terminal cysteine and phenylalanine, the CDR3 comprises 12 residues. Only the CDR3 DNA is retained, 36 bases long and in frame from the first base.

This entry belongs to a study of patients and donors after allogeneic stem cell transplantation (dated by TCRdb to the early 2020s). In this chain, TRBV12-3 or TRBV12-4 is recombined with TRBJ1-3, with no confident D gene call. This clonotype was obtained from a human donor who was either an allogeneic HSCT recipient or a stem cell or donor lymphocyte infusion donor (not recorded which). It is not recorded whose cells these are; they may come from a transplant donor. Sequencing was done on a sample of blood, either unsorted or a sorted T cell fraction (not recorded which). The CDR3 loop reads CASSLGYNTIYF. The DNA sequence is TGTGCCAGCAGTCTCGGGTACAACACCATATATTTT.